Following are 4 T cell receptor beta chains from one sample sequenced in a study of molecular identifiers for immune sequencing clone quantification. Using its own MiXCR run on the PCR reads, TCRdb lists one record per CDR3 protein. The sample includes about 97,000 distinct CDR3 sequences, 30% to 45% of them seen just once. The sample taken for sequencing was naive CD8+ T cells from blood, with Jurkat cell RNA spiked in. The subset was: FACS-sorted CD8+CD4-CCR7+CD45RA+ naive T cells. All receptors come from a human donor in good health. Some libraries in this study had Jurkat cell RNA spiked in.

The chain links TRBV19 to TRBJ2-4, with TRBD2 matching over 7 bases. V lost 6 bases, J lost 6 bases, and 14 bases stayed unmatched. The CDR3 runs to 16 residues. CDR1 and CDR2 (germline): LNHDA, SQIVND (reference sequence). Written as DNA, the CDR3 is TGTGCCAGTAGAACTCAGCGGGGTCAGATGGCAAACATTCAGTACTTC. Protein: CASRTQRGQMANIQYF.

Note on this clonotype: Since a much larger clone is just one base distant, this may be a read error. The conserved phenylalanine or tryptophan normally closing the CDR3 is absent here, so this likely arose from a read error. This chain uses TRBV20-1 with TRBJ2-7; D might be TRBD2 (6 bases). V lost 0 bases, J lost 6 bases, and 9 bases lay in between. Germline assignment: CDR1 DFQATT and CDR2 SNEGSKA (reference sequence). The CDR3 is made up of 12 amino acids. CDR3 sequence reads: CSAREEGREQYS. The CDR3 DNA sequence: TGCAGTGCTAGAGAGGAGGGGCGCGAGCAGTACTCC.

The chain couples TRBV7-9 to TRBJ1-3; D unclear. This CDR3 spans 15 amino acids. V was pared by 1 base and J by 0 bases, with 7 bases between. The germline CDR1 and CDR2 sequences are SEHNR and FQNEAQ (reference sequence). CDR3 nucleotides: TGTGCCAGCAGCTTAGGGTCGAGCTCTGGAAACACCATATATTTT. Its translation is CASSLGSSSGNTIYF.

V and J are TRBV24-1 and TRBJ2-1; D could derive from TRBD1 or TRBD2 (6 bases each). V was cut by 4 bases and J by 6 bases, with 12 bases left in between. The CDR3 loop spans 14 amino acids. Germline-derived CDR1 and CDR2 are KGHDR and SFDVKD. The CDR3, as DNA: TGTGCCACCAGTGAGTACGGGGGCATCAATGAGCAGTTCTTC. Protein sequence: CATSEYGGINEQFF.